The sequence of this T cell receptor beta chain was determined in a study of blood T cell repertoires in COVID-19. At the level of the study: The study drew acute and convalescent COVID-19 samples from the United States, Italy and Spain. Sources were T cells, B-cell-depleted T cells, or PBMCs; the material itself was cDNA or gDNA.

Authors' data handling: By means of reference gene primer amplification, nucleated cell counts were estimated. Some clones are missing from TCRdb's copy, which holds only in-frame ones; the method was immunoSEQ multiplex PCR. The V and J calls and clone size come from that table; D and trimming were worked out from the DNA. This table holds roughly 180,000 clones, 82% found once. Those who participated ranged in age from roughly 18 to 95 years and resided in 20 to 25 US areas. This receptor was identified in a man in his 60s who had recovered from COVID-19. Sequenced: PBMCs or T cells enriched from blood (not recorded which).

The DNA for the CDR3 is TGTGCCAGCAGCCCAGAGACGGGACAGTACTACGAGCAGTACTTC. This sequence encodes CASSPETGQYYEQYF. The V call is TRBV3-1 (or the pseudogene TRBV3-2), the J call TRBJ2-7; 7 bases are a match to TRBD1. Germline CDR1 and CDR2: LGHDT and YNNKEL (reference sequence). The V gene end was trimmed by 4 bases and the J gene end by 3 bases; junction bases not matched to a gene: 9. The CDR3 totals 15 residues.